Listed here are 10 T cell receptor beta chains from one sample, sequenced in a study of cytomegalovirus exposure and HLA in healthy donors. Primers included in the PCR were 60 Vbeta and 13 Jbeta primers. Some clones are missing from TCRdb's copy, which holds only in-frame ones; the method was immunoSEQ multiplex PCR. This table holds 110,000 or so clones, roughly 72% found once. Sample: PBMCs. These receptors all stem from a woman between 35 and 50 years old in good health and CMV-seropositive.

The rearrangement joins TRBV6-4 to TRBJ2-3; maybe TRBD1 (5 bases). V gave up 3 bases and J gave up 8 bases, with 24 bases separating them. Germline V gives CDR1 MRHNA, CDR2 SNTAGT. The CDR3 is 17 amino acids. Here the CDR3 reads CASSEKGPPADLSTQYF. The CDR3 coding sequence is TGTGCCAGCAGTGAGAAGGGGCCACCCGCCGATTTGTCTACGCAGTATTTT.

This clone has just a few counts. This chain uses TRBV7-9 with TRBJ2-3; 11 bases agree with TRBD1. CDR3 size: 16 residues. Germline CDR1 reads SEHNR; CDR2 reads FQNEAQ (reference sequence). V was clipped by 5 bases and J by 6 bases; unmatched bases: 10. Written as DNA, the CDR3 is TGTGCCAGCAGCCTCGGGACAGGGGGTCAGAGCGATACGCAGTATTTT. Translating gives CASSLGTGGQSDTQYF.

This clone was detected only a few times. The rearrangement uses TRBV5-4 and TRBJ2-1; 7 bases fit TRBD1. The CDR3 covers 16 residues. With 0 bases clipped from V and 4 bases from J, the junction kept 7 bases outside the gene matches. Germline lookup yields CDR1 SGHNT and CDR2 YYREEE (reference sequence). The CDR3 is CASSLGQGISYNEQFF. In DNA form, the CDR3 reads TGTGCCAGCAGCTTGGGACAGGGTATCTCGTACAATGAGCAGTTCTTC.

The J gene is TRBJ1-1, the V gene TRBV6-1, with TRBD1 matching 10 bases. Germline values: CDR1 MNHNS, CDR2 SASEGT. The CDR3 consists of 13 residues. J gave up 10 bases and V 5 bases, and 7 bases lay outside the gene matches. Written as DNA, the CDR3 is TGTGCCAGCAGTCCTCCGGGACAGGGGATAGCTTTCTTT. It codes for CASSPPGQGIAFF.

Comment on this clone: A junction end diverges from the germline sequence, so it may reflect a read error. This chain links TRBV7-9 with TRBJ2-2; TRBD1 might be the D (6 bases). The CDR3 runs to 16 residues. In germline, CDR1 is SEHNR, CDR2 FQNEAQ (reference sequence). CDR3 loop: CSSSAEQGANTGELFF. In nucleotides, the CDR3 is TGTTCCAGCAGCGCCGAACAGGGAGCGAACACCGGGGAGCTGTTTTTT.

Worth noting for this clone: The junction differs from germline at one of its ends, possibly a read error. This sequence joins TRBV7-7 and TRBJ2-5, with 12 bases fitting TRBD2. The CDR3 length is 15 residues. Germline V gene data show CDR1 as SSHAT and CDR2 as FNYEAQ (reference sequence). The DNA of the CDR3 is TGTGCTAGCAGCCACGGGACTAGCGGGTGGGAGACCCAGTACTTC. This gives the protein CASSHGTSGWETQYF.

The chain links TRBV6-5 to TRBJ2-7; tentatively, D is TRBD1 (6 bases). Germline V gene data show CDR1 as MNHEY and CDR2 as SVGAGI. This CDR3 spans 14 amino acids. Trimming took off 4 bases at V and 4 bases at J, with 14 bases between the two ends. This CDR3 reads CASSLQGHGYEQYF. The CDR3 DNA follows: TGTGCCAGCAGTTTACAGGGTCATGGGTACGAGCAGTACTTC.

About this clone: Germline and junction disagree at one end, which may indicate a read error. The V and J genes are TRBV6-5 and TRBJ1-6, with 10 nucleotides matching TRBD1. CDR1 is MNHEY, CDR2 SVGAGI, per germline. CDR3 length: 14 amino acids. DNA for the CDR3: TGTGCCGGCAGCCCCGGGACAGGGGTTTCACCCCTCCACTTT. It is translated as CAGSPGTGVSPLHF.

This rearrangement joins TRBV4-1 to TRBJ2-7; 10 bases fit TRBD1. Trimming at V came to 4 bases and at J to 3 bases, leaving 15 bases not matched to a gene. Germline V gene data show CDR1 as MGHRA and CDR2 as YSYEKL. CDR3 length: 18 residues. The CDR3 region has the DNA TGCGCCAGCAGCCGCATGGGACAGGGGCGAAGCTATGGCTACGAGCAGTACTTC. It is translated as CASSRMGQGRSYGYEQYF.

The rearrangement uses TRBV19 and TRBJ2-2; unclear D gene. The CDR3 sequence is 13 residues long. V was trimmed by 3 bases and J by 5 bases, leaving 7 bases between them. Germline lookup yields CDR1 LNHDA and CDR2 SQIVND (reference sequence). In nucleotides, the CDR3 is TGTGCCAGTAGTATTTTTCGGACCGGGGAGCTGTTTTTT. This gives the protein CASSIFRTGELFF. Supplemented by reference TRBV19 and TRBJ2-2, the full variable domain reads DGGITQSPKYLFRKEGQNVTLSCEQNLNHDAMYWYRQDPGQGLRLIYYSQIVNDFQKGDIAEGYSVSREKKESFPLTVTSAQKNPTAFYLCASSIFRTGELFFGEGSRLTVL.